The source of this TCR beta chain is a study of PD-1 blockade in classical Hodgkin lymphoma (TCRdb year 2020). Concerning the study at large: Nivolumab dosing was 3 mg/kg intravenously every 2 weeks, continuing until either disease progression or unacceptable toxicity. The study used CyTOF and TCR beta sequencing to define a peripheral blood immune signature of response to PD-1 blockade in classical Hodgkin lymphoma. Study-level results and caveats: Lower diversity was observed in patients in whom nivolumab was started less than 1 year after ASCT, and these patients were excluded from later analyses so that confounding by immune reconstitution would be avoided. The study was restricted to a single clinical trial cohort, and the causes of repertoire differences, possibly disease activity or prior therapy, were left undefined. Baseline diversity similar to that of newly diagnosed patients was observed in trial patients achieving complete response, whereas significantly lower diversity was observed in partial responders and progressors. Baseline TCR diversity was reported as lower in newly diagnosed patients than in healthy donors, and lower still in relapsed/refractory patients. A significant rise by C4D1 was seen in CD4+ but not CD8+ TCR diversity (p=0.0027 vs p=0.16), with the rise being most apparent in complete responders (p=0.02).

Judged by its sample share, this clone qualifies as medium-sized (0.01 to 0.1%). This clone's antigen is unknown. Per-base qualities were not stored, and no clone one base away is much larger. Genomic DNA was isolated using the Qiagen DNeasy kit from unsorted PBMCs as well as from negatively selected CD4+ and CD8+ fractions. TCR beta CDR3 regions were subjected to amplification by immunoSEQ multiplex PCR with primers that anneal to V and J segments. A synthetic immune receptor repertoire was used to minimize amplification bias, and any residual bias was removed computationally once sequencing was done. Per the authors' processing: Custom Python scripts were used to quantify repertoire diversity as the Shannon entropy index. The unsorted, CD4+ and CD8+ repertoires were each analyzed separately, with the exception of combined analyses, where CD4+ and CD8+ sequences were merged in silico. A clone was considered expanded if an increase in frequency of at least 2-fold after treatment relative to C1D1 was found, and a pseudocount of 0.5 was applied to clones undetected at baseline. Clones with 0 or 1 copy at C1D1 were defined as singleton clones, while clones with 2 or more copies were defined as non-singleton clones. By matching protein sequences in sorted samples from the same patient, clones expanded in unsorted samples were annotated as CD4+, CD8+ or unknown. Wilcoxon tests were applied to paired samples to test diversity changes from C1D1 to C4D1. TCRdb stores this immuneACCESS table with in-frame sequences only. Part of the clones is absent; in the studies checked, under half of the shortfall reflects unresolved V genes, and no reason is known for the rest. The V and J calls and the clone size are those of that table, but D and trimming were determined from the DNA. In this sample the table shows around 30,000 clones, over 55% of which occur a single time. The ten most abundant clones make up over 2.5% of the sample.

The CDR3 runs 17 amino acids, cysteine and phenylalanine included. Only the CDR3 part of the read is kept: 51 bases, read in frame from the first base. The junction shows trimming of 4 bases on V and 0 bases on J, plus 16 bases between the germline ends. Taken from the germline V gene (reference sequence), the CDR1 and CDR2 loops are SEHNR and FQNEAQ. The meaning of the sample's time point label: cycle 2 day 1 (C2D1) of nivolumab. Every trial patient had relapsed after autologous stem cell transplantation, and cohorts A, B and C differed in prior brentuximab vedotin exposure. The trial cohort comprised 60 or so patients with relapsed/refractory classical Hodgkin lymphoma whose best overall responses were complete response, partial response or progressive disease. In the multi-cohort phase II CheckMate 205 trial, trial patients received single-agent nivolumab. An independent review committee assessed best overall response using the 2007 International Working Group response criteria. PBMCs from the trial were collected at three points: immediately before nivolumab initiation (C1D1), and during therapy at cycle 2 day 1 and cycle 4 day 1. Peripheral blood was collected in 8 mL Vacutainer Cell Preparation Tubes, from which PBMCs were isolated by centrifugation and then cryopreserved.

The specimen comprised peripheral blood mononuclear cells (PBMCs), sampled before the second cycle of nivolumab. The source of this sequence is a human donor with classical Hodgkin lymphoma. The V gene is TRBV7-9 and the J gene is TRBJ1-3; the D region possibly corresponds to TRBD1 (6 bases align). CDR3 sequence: CASSYLGQPTSGNTIYF. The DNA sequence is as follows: TGTGCCAGCAGCTACCTTGGACAGCCTACCTCTGGAAACACCATATATTTT.